These T cell receptor beta chains were read from a single sample in a study of blood T cells in healthy people across ages. MiXCR, run by TCRdb on the 5' RACE reads, gives a single entry per CDR3 protein. The sample has about 650,000 distinct CDR3 sequences; under 65% are singletons. The sample taken for sequencing was blood. These receptor sequences come from a woman of 80 years or more in good health. The CDR3 runs from the conserved cysteine through the conserved F or W. Each record gives: V gene, J gene, CDR3 length, CDR3 protein.

>TRBV10-3|TRBJ2-7|15
CAISESAGAAYEQYF
>TRBV6-1|TRBJ2-3|15
CASNKSGGITDTQYF
>TRBV7-2|TRBJ2-7|14
CASSEGTGTYEQYF
>TRBV7-2|TRBJ2-3|15
CASSKGLASADTQYF
>TRBV11-2|TRBJ2-1|20
CASSSPTSGREWFKNNEQFF
>TRBV4-2|TRBJ2-1|16
CASSQDGGSSYNEQFF
>TRBV15|TRBJ2-7|14
CATSSSSGSYEQYF
>TRBV5-1|TRBJ2-1|15
CASSLLGHQYNEQFF
>TRBV4-1|TRBJ2-1|15
CASSQGTTTNNEQFF
>TRBV12-3/TRBV12-4|TRBJ2-3|13
CASSGASGGLEYF
>TRBV28|TRBJ2-3|15
CASSGPGQGSGTQYF
>TRBV20-1|TRBJ2-6|14
CSAEVGSGANVLTF
>TRBV3-1|TRBJ2-5|12
CASSQDRETQYF
>TRBV19|TRBJ1-5|12
CATSAGNQPQHF
>TRBV7-2|TRBJ2-5|16
CASSLGMAGAQETQYF
>TRBV7-9|TRBJ2-1|14
CASSVGGETNEQFF
>TRBV12-3/TRBV12-4|TRBJ2-6|15
CASSLRGALANVLTF
>TRBV7-2|TRBJ2-7|16
CASSLATGGLSYEQYF